This paragraph covers one T cell receptor (beta chain) sequence. The assay was immunoSEQ multiplex PCR, and TCRdb's table has in-frame clones only and misses some. The data contain about 68,000 clones, roughly nine tenths of them seen just once; the ten biggest clones take up roughly 1.5%. This sample was included in a study of T cell changes during pregnancy in multiple sclerosis. CDR3 length equals 17 residues. Germline V lookup: CDR1 MDHEN, CDR2 SYDVKM. The V and J ends lost 5 bases and 0 bases, in that order; junction bases with no gene match: 6. The chain joins TRBV28 to TRBJ2-2; 10 positions agree with TRBD2. The receptor comes from a female donor with multiple sclerosis, enrolled in a pregnancy study. The sequenced sample was peripheral blood, obtained in the third trimester of pregnancy. For the CDR3, the DNA is TGTGCCAGCAGTACCCCCGGACTAGCGGCGAACACCGGGGAGCTGTTTTTT. Its translation is CASSTPGLAANTGELFF.